Sequencing of this TCR beta chain was carried out in a study of shared clonotypes between healthy human individuals. Study-level information: Samples came from a couple of female and a few male donors aged 18 to 49. Whole-study results and caveats: Memory subsets generally showed lower estimated richness than naive subsets. The represented genetic and exposure-history diversity was limited by the small number of donors.

This clone was detected only once. Its cognate antigen is unknown. The donors were adults (healthy and HIV-negative) with no recent acute infections or vaccinations. CDR3 length: 15 amino acids. Looked up from germline, CDR1 is SGDLS and CDR2 is YYNGEE. J lost 4 bases, V lost 4 bases, and 5 bases had no gene match. The data were produced by immunoSEQ multiplex PCR, yet TCRdb's version contains in-frame clones alone and is incomplete. Of about 320,000 clones listed, over 75% were seen once; the top ten hold 15% to 20%. The chain couples TRBV9 to TRBJ2-1; 10 bases line up with TRBD2. What was sequenced was memory CD8+ T cells sorted from blood. Subset here: CD45RO+ cells pooled with CCR7-negative TemRA cells. The receptor comes from a man aged 18 to 30 in good health. The CDR3 protein is CASSPGTSEYNEQFF. The CDR3 DNA sequence: TGTGCCAGCAGCCCCGGGACTAGCGAGTACAATGAGCAGTTCTTC. Variable domain in full (rest from reference TRBV9 and TRBJ2-1): DSGVTQTPKHLITATGQRVTLRCSPRSGDLSVYWYQQSLDQGLQFLIQYYNGEERAKGNILERFSAQQFPDLHSELNLSSLELGDSALYFCASSPGTSEYNEQFFGPGTRLTVL.